The source of this T cell receptor beta chain is a study of shared clonotypes between healthy human individuals. In the study's own analysis: ImmunoSEQ supplied junction-only sequences lacking quality scores, so filtering was different. TCRdb's table, derived via immunoSEQ multiplex PCR, lists solely in-frame clones and lacks some. That table furnishes V, J and clone size, whereas the DNA furnished D and trimming. The sample lists some 2.1 million clones, roughly 94% occurring once. This clone occurred once. The clonotype comes from a young man in good health. Sequencing input: naive CD4+ T cells sorted from blood. Subset specified: CD45RA+ positively selected.

The CDR3 protein is CATSMGARNTEAFF. The CDR3 DNA is TGTGCCACCAGCATGGGGGCTCGGAACACTGAAGCTTTCTTT. The chain combines TRBV15 with TRBJ1-1; the D gene is possibly TRBD1 (6 bases). Per the germline V gene, CDR1 is LNHNV and CDR2 is YYDKDF (reference sequence). This CDR3 spans 14 amino acids. V lost 4 bases to trimming and J lost 1 base, with 10 bases between them.